Listed below are T cell receptor beta chains from one sample, sequenced in a study of OX40 agonist ivuxolimab in advanced cancers. This table comes from immunoSEQ multiplex PCR, and its TCRdb copy is limited to in-frame clones, with some not included. This table holds 65,000 to 95,000 clones, more than 70% found once. The source material was CD4+ or CD8+ T cells sorted from blood, sampled in a trial of the OX40 agonist ivuxolimab. Receptor source: an adult with an advanced solid tumor such as melanoma, head and neck, liver or kidney cancer. The CDR3 runs from the conserved cysteine through the conserved F or W. A D gene is named only where the DNA matches it firmly. Size tells how often a clone was seen (once, few, many) or the class of an expanded clone, and some rows leave it out.

clone_size d_call cdr3_length j_call v_call cdr3_nt cdr3_aa
NA NA 13 TRBJ1-5 TRBV23-1 TGCGCCAGCAGTCAATCCTCGTTGGAGCCCCAGCATTTT CASSQSSLEPQHF
NA NA 15 TRBJ2-5 TRBV7-9 TGTGCCACCTCCCCAAACCAGGGCCCCGTGGAGACCCAGTACTTC CATSPNQGPVETQYF
NA NA 16 TRBJ1-3 TRBV6-5 TGTGCCAGCAGTTACAGTGGGACAAGAGCTGGAAACACCATATATTTT CASSYSGTRAGNTIYF
NA TRBD1 14 TRBJ1-1 TRBV5-6 TGTGCCAGCAGCCCGGGACAGCGGTGGGCTGAAGCTTTCTTT CASSPGQRWAEAFF
NA NA 16 TRBJ1-2 TRBV14 TGTGCCAGCAGCCGCGCGATGGGGGGAAACACCTATGGCTACACCTTC CASSRAMGGNTYGYTF
few NA 14 TRBJ1-1 TRBV28 TGTGCCAGCAGTTTATTGGGGGGATGGACTGAAGCTTTCTTT CASSLLGGWTEAFF
NA NA 13 TRBJ1-5 TRBV28 TGTGCCAGCAGTTTATCCGGGGGTCAGCCCCAGCATTTT CASSLSGGQPQHF
NA NA 14 TRBJ2-7 TRBV10-2 TGCGCCAGCAGTGAGTCCATGCAGGGCTACGAGCAGTACTTC CASSESMQGYEQYF
NA NA 11 TRBJ1-1 TRBV27 TGTGCCAGCAGTTTAGGGTTCAAGGCTTTCTTT CASSLGFKAFF
NA NA 15 TRBJ2-7 TRBV5-1 TGCGCCAGCAGCTTGTCACCAGGAAACTTCTACGAGCAGTACTTC CASSLSPGNFYEQYF
NA NA 16 TRBJ1-2 TRBV14 TGTGCCAGCAGCCAAGATCCGTTACAGCGACCCTATGGCTACACCTTC CASSQDPLQRPYGYTF
NA NA 14 TRBJ1-3 TRBV5-1 TGCGCCAGCTCCTGGGCGGATTCTGGAAACACCATATATTTT CASSWADSGNTIYF
NA TRBD1 16 TRBJ1-5 TRBV2 TGTGCCAGCAGCGCCTCCGGGACAGGGGGCAATCAGCCCCAGCATTTT CASSASGTGGNQPQHF
NA TRBD1 15 TRBJ2-5 TRBV29-1 TGCAGCGTTCTATCACCGGGACAGGGAGAAGAGACCCAGTACTTC CSVLSPGQGEETQYF
NA TRBD2 14 TRBJ2-1 TRBV2 TGTGCCAGCAGGGAAACTAGCGGGAGGGCCTGGCCGTTCTTC CASRETSGRAWPFF
NA TRBD2 13 TRBJ2-3 TRBV6-1 TGTGCCAGCAGTGACTCGGGAGGGGATACGCAGTATTTT CASSDSGGDTQYF